The 26 T cell receptor beta chains listed next were all sequenced from one sample in a study of T cells expressing NK-cell markers. TCRdb re-called the 5' RACE reads and gives one entry per CDR3 protein, without DNA. This table lists over 350,000 distinct CDR3 sequences. Sequenced: blood T cells: a sorted CD56 or NKG2C T cell subset, CD4+ or CD8+ T cells, or bulk PBMC T cells (not recorded which). Source of these receptors: a woman aged 45 to 65 in good health.

The chain has TRBV12-3 or TRBV12-4 and TRBJ1-3. The CDR3 length is 13 residues. The chain's CDR3 is CASSPLSGNTIYF.

The chain links TRBV27 to TRBJ2-3. This CDR3 spans 14 amino acids. Looked up from germline, CDR1 is MNHEY and CDR2 is SMNVEV (reference sequence). The CDR3 sequence: CASSFKLGTDTQYF.

Here the CDR3 reads CASTREETQYF. The rearrangement uses TRBV6-5 and TRBJ2-5. The CDR3 consists of 11 residues. Germline CDR1 MNHEY, CDR2 SVGAGI.

The chain links TRBV12-3 or TRBV12-4 to TRBJ2-3; without DNA, the TCRdb call of TRBD2 cannot be checked. CDR3 length: 16 residues. Here the CDR3 reads CASSSQLEAAGDTQYF.

The chain recombines TRBV11-2 with TRBJ2-5; as DNA is missing, the TRBD1 call by TCRdb cannot be tested. The germline V gene has CDR1 SGHAT and CDR2 FQNNGV. The CDR3 extends over 15 amino acids. This chain's CDR3 is CASSFTGTEQETQYF.

J is TRBJ2-1 and V is TRBV29-1; checking the TCRdb D call of TRBD2 is not possible without DNA. CDR1 is SQVTM, CDR2 ANQGSEA, per germline. This CDR3 region has 15 residues. CDR3 loop: CSVDGRLAGGNEQFF.

This rearrangement joins TRBV9 to TRBJ2-2; checking the TCRdb D call of TRBD2 is not possible without DNA. This CDR3 region has 19 residues. CDR1 is SGDLS, CDR2 YYNGEE, per germline. The CDR3 reads CASSAIASLSGDNTGELFF.

This rearrangement joins TRBV29-1 to TRBJ2-5. The germline V gene encodes CDR1 SQVTM and CDR2 ANQGSEA. The length of the CDR3 is 12 residues. The CDR3 is CSVENYEETQYF.

The V gene is TRBV7-9, the J gene TRBJ1-4. Germline-derived CDR1 and CDR2 are SEHNR and FQNEAQ (reference sequence). The CDR3 spans 15 residues. The CDR3 sequence is CASSLAGGANEKLFF.

The V and J genes are TRBV7-9 and TRBJ2-6; checking the TCRdb D call of TRBD1 is not possible without DNA. The germline CDR1 and CDR2 sequences are SEHNR and FQNEAQ (reference sequence). The CDR3 has 19 amino acids. CDR3 loop: CASSAPGRSQGTGANVLTF.

The chain employs TRBV9 and TRBJ2-7. The CDR3 consists of 12 residues. Germline CDR1 reads SGDLS; CDR2 reads YYNGEE. CDR3 sequence: CASSGHTYEQYF.

The chain couples TRBV7-2 to TRBJ1-2; TCRdb indicates TRBD1, and absent DNA this call remains unverified. Germline-derived CDR1 and CDR2 are SGHTA and FQGNSA. This CDR3 spans 14 amino acids. The CDR3 sequence: CASSSQGRGYGYTF.

This sequence joins TRBV2 and TRBJ2-7. In germline, CDR1 is SNHLY, CDR2 FYNNEI. This CDR3 region has 12 residues. The CDR3 loop is CASATVTYEQYF.

V is TRBV15 and J is TRBJ2-7; the D gene TCRdb calls, TRBD1, cannot be checked with no DNA. The germline gives CDR1 LNHNV, CDR2 YYDKDF (reference sequence). This CDR3 has 15 residues. The CDR3 sequence: CATSPMGDRYYEQYF.

This chain joins TRBV12-3 or TRBV12-4 and TRBJ2-3; absent DNA, TCRdb's TRBD1 call cannot be checked. CDR3 length equals 15 residues. The CDR3 sequence is CASSSPDRGPDTQYF.

The gene calls are TRBV5-1 and TRBJ2-1. Looked up from germline, CDR1 is SGHRS and CDR2 is YFSETQ. This CDR3 comprises 12 residues. CDR3 loop: CASSFDLKEQFF.

The rearrangement uses TRBV4-1 and TRBJ2-1; TCRdb returns TRBD2, unconfirmable since there is no DNA. The CDR3 is 15 amino acids. Germline V lookup: CDR1 MGHRA, CDR2 YSYEKL. The CDR3 here is CASSHPKGPLPEQFF.

The gene calls are TRBV24-1 and TRBJ2-2; TCRdb picks TRBD1, but there is no DNA to check that call. Germline loops: CDR1 KGHDR, CDR2 SFDVKD. CDR3 length: 15 amino acids. The CDR3 sequence is CATSDPGRGTGELFF.

The J gene is TRBJ2-3, the V gene TRBV19; TCRdb proposes TRBD2, but this gene call is untestable without DNA. Germline V gene data show CDR1 as LNHDA and CDR2 as SQIVND (reference sequence). CDR3 length: 17 amino acids. The CDR3 protein is CASRTSGSFPGTDTQYF.

This chain joins TRBV12-3 or TRBV12-4 and TRBJ2-4; TCRdb lists TRBD1, though no DNA is available to test this call. The CDR3 covers 13 residues. The CDR3 is CASRTGGANIQYF.

The chain couples TRBV11-3 to TRBJ2-2; TCRdb indicates TRBD1, and absent DNA this call remains unverified. The CDR3 length is 15 residues. Germline-derived CDR1 and CDR2 are SGHNT and YENEEA. The CDR3 sequence is CASSIGTGSGGELFF.

The chain has TRBV30 and TRBJ2-2. The CDR3 length is 15 residues. Germline CDR1 is GTSNPN and CDR2 is SVGIG (reference sequence). This CDR3 is CAWSVDDWNTGELFF.

The chain joins TRBV4-2 to TRBJ1-5. The CDR3 loop spans 16 amino acids. Germline CDR1 reads LGHNA; CDR2 reads YNFKEQ. Here the CDR3 reads CASSQERGSRDQPQHF.

The chain combines TRBV29-1 with TRBJ2-1; TCRdb reports TRBD1, a call that lacks DNA to check it against. CDR3 size: 11 residues. Germline CDR1 SQVTM, CDR2 ANQGSEA. CDR3 loop: CSVTGFQEQFF.

CDR3 protein: CASTRQGTGELFF. This chain joins TRBV3-1 and TRBJ2-2; TCRdb proposes TRBD1, but this gene call is untestable without DNA. The CDR3 totals 13 residues. Germline CDR1 is LGHDT and CDR2 is YNNKEL (reference sequence).

The chain has TRBV20-1 and TRBJ2-3; TCRdb selects TRBD2, and the lack of DNA leaves this call unchecked. CDR3 length: 14 residues. CDR1 is DFQATT and CDR2 is SNEGSKA in the germline V gene (reference sequence). The chain's CDR3 is CSATRALRTDTQYF.